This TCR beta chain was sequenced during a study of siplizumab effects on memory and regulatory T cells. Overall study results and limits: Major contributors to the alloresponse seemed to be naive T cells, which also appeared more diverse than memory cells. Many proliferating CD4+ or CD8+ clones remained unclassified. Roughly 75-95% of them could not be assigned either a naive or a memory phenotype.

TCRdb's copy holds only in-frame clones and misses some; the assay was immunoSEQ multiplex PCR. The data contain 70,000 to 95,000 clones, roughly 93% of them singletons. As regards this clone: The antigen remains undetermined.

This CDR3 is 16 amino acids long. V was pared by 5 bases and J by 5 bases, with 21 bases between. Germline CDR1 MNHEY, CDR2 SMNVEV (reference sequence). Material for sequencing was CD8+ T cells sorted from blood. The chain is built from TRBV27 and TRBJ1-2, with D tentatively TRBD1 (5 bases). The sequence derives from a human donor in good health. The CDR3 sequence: CASSPLGRGEPYGYTF. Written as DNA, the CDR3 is TGTGCCAGCAGTCCCCTAGGACGGGGGGAACCTTATGGCTACACCTTC.